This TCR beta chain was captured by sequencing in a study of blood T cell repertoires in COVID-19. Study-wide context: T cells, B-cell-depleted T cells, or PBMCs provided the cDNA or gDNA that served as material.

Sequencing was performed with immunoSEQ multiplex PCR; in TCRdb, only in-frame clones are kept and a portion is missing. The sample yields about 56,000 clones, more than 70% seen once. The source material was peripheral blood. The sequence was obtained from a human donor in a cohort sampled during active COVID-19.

The CDR3 DNA follows: TGCGCCAGCAGCCAAGGTGGGTCAGGGGGACTTGAGCAGTTCTTC. Protein: CASSQGGSGGLEQFF. J is TRBJ2-1 and V is TRBV4-1, with D perhaps TRBD1 (7 bases). The germline CDR1 and CDR2 sequences are MGHRA and YSYEKL. V lost 1 base, J lost 9 bases, and 16 bases lay in between. The CDR3 spans 15 residues.